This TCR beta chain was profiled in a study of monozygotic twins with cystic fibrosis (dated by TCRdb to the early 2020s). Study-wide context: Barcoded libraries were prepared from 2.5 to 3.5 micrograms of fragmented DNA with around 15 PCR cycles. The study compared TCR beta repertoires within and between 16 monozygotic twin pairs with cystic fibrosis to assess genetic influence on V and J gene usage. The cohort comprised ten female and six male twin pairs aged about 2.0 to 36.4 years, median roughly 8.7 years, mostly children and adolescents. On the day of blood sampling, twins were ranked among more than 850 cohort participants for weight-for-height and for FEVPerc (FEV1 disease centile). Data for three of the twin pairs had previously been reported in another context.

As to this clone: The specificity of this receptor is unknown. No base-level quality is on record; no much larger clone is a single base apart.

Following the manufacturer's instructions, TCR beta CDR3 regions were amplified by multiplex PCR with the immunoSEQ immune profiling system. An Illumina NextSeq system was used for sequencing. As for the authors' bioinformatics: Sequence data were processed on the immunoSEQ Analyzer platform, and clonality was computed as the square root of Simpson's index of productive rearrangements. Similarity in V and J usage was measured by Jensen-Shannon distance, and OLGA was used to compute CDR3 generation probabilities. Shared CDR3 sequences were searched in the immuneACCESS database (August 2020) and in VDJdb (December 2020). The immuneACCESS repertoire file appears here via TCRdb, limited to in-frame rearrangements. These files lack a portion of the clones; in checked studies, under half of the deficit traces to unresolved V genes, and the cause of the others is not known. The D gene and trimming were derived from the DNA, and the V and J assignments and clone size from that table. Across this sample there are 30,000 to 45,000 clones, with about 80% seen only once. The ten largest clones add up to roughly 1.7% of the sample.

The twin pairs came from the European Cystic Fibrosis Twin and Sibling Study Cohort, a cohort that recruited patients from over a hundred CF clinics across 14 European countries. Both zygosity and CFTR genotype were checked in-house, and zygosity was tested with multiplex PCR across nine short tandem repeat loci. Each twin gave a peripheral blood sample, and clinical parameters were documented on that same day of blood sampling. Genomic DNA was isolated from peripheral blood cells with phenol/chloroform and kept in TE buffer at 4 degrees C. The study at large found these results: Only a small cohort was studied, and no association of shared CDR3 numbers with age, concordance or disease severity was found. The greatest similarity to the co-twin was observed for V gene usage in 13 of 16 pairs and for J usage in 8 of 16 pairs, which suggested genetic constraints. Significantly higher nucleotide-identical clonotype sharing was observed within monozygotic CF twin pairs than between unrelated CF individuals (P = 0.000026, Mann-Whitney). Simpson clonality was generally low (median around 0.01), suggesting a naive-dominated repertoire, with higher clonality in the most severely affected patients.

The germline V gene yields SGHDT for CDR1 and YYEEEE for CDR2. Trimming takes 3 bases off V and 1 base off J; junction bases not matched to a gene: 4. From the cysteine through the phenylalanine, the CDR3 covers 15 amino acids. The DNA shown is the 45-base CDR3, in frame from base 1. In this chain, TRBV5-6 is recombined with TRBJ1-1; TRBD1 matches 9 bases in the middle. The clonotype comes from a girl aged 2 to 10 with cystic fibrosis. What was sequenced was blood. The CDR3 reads CASSSGTGSNTEAFF. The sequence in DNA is TGTGCCAGCAGCTCCGGGACAGGGTCGAACACTGAAGCTTTCTTT. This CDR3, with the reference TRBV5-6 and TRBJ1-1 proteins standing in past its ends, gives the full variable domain DAGVTQSPTHLIKTRGQQVTLRCSPKSGHDTVSWYQQALGQGPQFIFQYYEEEERQRGNFPDRFSGHQFPNYSSELNVNALLLGDSALYLCASSSGTGSNTEAFFGQGTRLTVV.